This T cell receptor (beta chain) was captured by sequencing in a study of response to subunit inactivated influenza vaccine. Study-wide results and limits: With each seasonal influenza vaccination, the authors suggested, few new T cells are recruited.

This clonotype has more than one count but fewer than ten. Its target is unknown. TCRdb analysed the RT-PCR reads with MiXCR anew, one entry per CDR3 protein. The top ten clones hold less than 4% of a sample with 500,000 or so distinct CDR3 sequences, 16% of them seen once. This CDR3 is built from 17 residues. V lost 2 bases to trimming and J lost 0 bases; unmatched junction nucleotides: 4. Germline CDR1 and CDR2: SGHRS and YFSETQ. The sequence came from a man aged 50-75 years who received an inactivated influenza vaccine. V and J are TRBV5-1 and TRBJ2-2; 10 positions agree with TRBD2. Sequencing used CD4+ T cells sorted from PBMCs, obtained approximately 25 months after vaccination. CDR3 coding DNA: TGCGCCAGCAGCTTACCTAGCGGGAGATCGAACACCGGGGAGCTGTTTTTT. Translation: CASSLPSGRSNTGELFF.